The 29 T cell receptor beta chains reported below all come from one sample, sequenced in a study of T cells in Graves' hyperthyroidism and ophthalmopathy. RNA transcripts were the template for amplifying TCR beta CDR3 regions. The HTBI primer set was used in a first-round RT-PCR of the TCR CDR3. TCRdb redid the calling of the multiplex PCR reads with MiXCR, one entry per CDR3 protein. In the table there are around 580,000 distinct CDR3 sequences, around 42% of which are singletons. Sequencing input: peripheral blood or thyroid tissue (not recorded which). The receptors derive from a young woman with Graves' hyperthyroidism.

The rearrangement joins TRBV20-1 to TRBJ1-1; D ambiguous. Looked up from germline, CDR1 is DFQATT and CDR2 is SNEGSKA (reference sequence). There are 14 residues in the CDR3. V gave up 3 bases and J gave up 0 bases, with 11 bases separating them. CDR3 coding DNA: TGCAGTGCTAGGAAGGACGGCGTGAACACTGAAGCTTTCTTT. Its translation: CSARKDGVNTEAFF.

This chain uses TRBV5-1 with TRBJ2-5, with TRBD2 as a possible D gene (6 bases). The germline V gene has CDR1 SGHRS and CDR2 YFSETQ. The CDR3 runs to 14 residues. V was cut by 4 bases and J by 1 base, with 11 bases left in between. CDR3 in DNA: TGCGCCAGCAGCAAGGGACTTATCCAAGAGACCCAGTACTTC. It yields the protein CASSKGLIQETQYF.

This clonotype came up many times. The V call is TRBV13, the J call TRBJ2-5; TRBD1 agrees at 9 bases. J was trimmed by 5 bases and V by 1 base; bases with no gene match: 5. This CDR3 spans 15 amino acids. The V gene's germline CDR1 is PRHDT and CDR2 FYEKMQ (reference sequence). DNA for the CDR3: TGTGCCAGCAGCTTAGCAGGACAGGGGATGGAGACCCAGTACTTC. Translated: CASSLAGQGMETQYF.

The chain has TRBV20-1 and TRBJ1-2; TRBD1 is a possible D gene (5 bases). Germline V gives CDR1 DFQATT, CDR2 SNEGSKA (reference sequence). This CDR3 spans 13 amino acids. Trimming took 0 bases from V and 8 from J, leaving 13 bases between them. The DNA of the CDR3 is TGCAGTGCTAGAGATGAAGGCAGGGAGGGCTACACCTTC. This codes for CSARDEGREGYTF.

This clonotype was counted many times. V gene TRBV20-1 combines with J gene TRBJ2-7; TRBD2 matches 8 bases. V shed 3 bases, J shed 0 bases, and the junction held 4 bases outside the gene matches. The CDR3 runs to 14 residues. The germline V gene encodes CDR1 DFQATT and CDR2 SNEGSKA (reference sequence). CDR3 amino acids: CSARDGRASYEQYF. In DNA form, the CDR3 reads TGCAGTGCTAGGGACGGGAGGGCCTCCTACGAGCAGTACTTC.

With respect to this clonotype: A junction end diverges from the germline sequence, so it may reflect a read error. This chain uses TRBV5-8 with TRBJ1-5, with D tentatively TRBD1 (5 bases). The CDR3 totals 12 residues. Germline CDR1 SGHTS, CDR2 YDEGEE. CDR3 residues: CASRSTGGTQHF. The CDR3 nucleotides read TGCGCCAGCAGGTCCACAGGTGGGACCCAGCATTTT.

In this sample, this clonotype turned up many times. The rearrangement links TRBV4-2 to TRBJ2-7, with 9 bases identical to TRBD2. The CDR3 totals 12 residues. After removal of 4 bases from V and 7 bases from J, the junction contained 2 bases not matched to a gene. Germline V gene sequence: CDR1 LGHNA, CDR2 YNFKEQ. In DNA, the CDR3 is TGTGCCAGCAGCCGGGGACTAGCAGAGCAGTACTTC. Translation gives CASSRGLAEQYF.

This clonotype was found once. CDR3 sequence reads: CASSLSGTSPLHF. DNA of the CDR3: TGTGCCAGCAGCTTGTCCGGGACTTCACCCCTCCACTTT. The V gene is TRBV7-8, the J gene TRBJ1-6, with a possible D match to TRBD1 (5 bases). This CDR3 is built from 13 residues. Trimming stripped 3 bases from V and 9 bases from J, with 9 bases between. Germline CDR1 SGHVS, CDR2 FQNEAQ.

The V and J genes are TRBV24-1 and TRBJ2-1; 7 nucleotides agree with TRBD2. Germline V lookup: CDR1 KGHDR, CDR2 SFDVKD. The CDR3 totals 13 residues. The CDR3, as DNA: TGTGCGGATCGTAGCGGGTCCTACAATGAGCAGTTCTTC. Protein sequence: CADRSGSYNEQFF.

On this clonotype: Because the CDR3 is missing its conserved closing phenylalanine or tryptophan, this is likely a read error. It is unclear where the CDR3 begins or ends on the DNA, so no DNA is shown, and the CDR3 is as TCRdb lists it. The CDR3 loop is CATSRAPGQTTLFS. V usage is TRBV15 and J usage is TRBJ1-1; TRBD1, as called in the table, went unchecked against the DNA. The CDR3 has 14 amino acids, counting both end residues. Germline V gene lookup returns CDR1 LNHNV and CDR2 YYDKDF (reference sequence).

This clonotype has more than one count but fewer than ten. This chain connects TRBV2 to TRBJ2-7, with TRBD1 matching over 7 bases. From germline, CDR1 is SNHLY and CDR2 FYNNEI. J was trimmed by 7 bases and V by 4 bases; bases with no gene match: 10. This CDR3 contains 14 residues. As DNA, the CDR3 is TGTGCCAGCAGTGTTTGGGACAGCAGCAATGAGCAGTACTTC. It specifies CASSVWDSSNEQYF.

J is TRBJ2-7 and V is TRBV18; maybe TRBD2 (7 bases). This CDR3 contains 14 residues. CDR1 KGHSH and CDR2 LQKENI come from the germline V gene. V was trimmed by 8 bases and J by 3 bases, leaving 17 bases between them. Written as DNA, the CDR3 is TGTGCCAGCCCAGCAGGGGAGGGAATCTACGAGCAGTACTTC. This encodes CASPAGEGIYEQYF.

V usage is TRBV6-5 and J usage is TRBJ1-2, with D unclear. This CDR3 contains 12 residues. Deletions cut 0 bases from V and 10 bases from J, with 9 bases between. Germline V gives CDR1 MNHEY, CDR2 SVGAGI. In DNA, the CDR3 is TGTGCCAGCAGTTACTCGGCGGGAGACTACACCTTC. It yields the protein CASSYSAGDYTF.

The chain recombines TRBV15 with TRBJ1-2; 9 bases align to TRBD1. Germline V gene sequence: CDR1 LNHNV, CDR2 YYDKDF (reference sequence). The CDR3 loop spans 15 amino acids. The V and J ends lost 1 base and 5 bases, in that order; junction bases with no gene match: 5. The CDR3 loop reads CATSRAPGQGYGYTF. The CDR3 DNA is TGTGCCACCAGCAGAGCACCGGGACAGGGATATGGCTACACCTTC.

As concerns this clonotype: A much more abundant neighbour one base away suggests this may be a read error. The chain is built from TRBV4-1 and TRBJ2-6, with D tentatively TRBD1 (5 bases). Germline V gene sequence: CDR1 MGHRA, CDR2 YSYEKL. CDR3 length equals 16 residues. CDR3 region: CASSQELSSGANVLAF. For the CDR3, the DNA is TGCGCCAGCAGCCAAGAACTCAGCTCTGGGGCCAACGTCCTGGCTTTC.

This clonotype was counted at least ten times. The V gene is TRBV9, the J gene TRBJ2-2; 8 bases are a match to TRBD2. Per the germline V gene, CDR1 is SGDLS and CDR2 is YYNGEE. The V segment lost 3 bases and the J segment 1 base; nucleotides outside the gene matches: 5. There are 16 residues in the CDR3. CDR3 in DNA: TGTGCCAGCAGCGCATCACTAGCGGAGAACACCGGGGAGCTGTTTTTT. It specifies CASSASLAENTGELFF.

This clonotype was seen ten or more times. V usage is TRBV27 and J usage is TRBJ1-1, with D unresolved. Deletions cut 5 bases from V and 0 bases from J, with 4 bases between. The CDR3 runs 12 residues. CDR1 is MNHEY and CDR2 is SMNVEV in the germline V gene (reference sequence). DNA of the CDR3: TGTGCCAGCAGTCGCATGAACACTGAAGCTTTCTTT. Its translation is CASSRMNTEAFF.

The chain links TRBV9 to TRBJ1-1; D unresolved. CDR1 and CDR2 from the germline V gene are SGDLS and YYNGEE. The CDR3 spans 15 residues. The V end lost 0 bases, the J end lost 1 base, and 10 bases lay between the germline ends. The CDR3, as DNA: TGTGCCAGCAGCGTAGGGCAGGTTACGAACACTGAAGCTTTCTTT. Protein sequence: CASSVGQVTNTEAFF. Together with reference TRBV9 and TRBJ1-1, the CDR3 gives the full variable domain: DSGVTQTPKHLITATGQRVTLRCSPRSGDLSVYWYQQSLDQGLQFLIQYYNGEERAKGNILERFSAQQFPDLHSELNLSSLELGDSALYFCASSVGQVTNTEAFFGQGTRLTVV.

V usage is TRBV2 and J usage is TRBJ1-1; weak D call: TRBD1 (6 bases). The CDR3 runs 15 residues. Trimming stripped 4 bases from V and 1 base from J, with 13 bases between. Germline V gene data show CDR1 as SNHLY and CDR2 as FYNNEI. This CDR3 is CASSARTGKNTEAFF. The CDR3 coding sequence is TGTGCCAGCAGTGCTAGAACAGGGAAGAACACTGAAGCTTTCTTT.

This clonotype was counted a few times. V gene TRBV12-5 combines with J gene TRBJ2-1; no reliable D call. CDR3 length equals 13 residues. V was cut by 1 base and J by 8 bases, with 9 bases left in between. From germline, CDR1 is LGHNT and CDR2 FRNRAP. The CDR3 bases are TGTGCTAGTGGTTTGGCCGAGGCGCATGAGCAGTTCTTC. Amino acids: CASGLAEAHEQFF.

For this clonotype: This may be a read error, as it is one base from a much larger clone. V and J are TRBV7-7 and TRBJ2-7; 12 positions agree with TRBD2. The CDR3 loop spans 22 amino acids. The ends lost 6 bases at V and 4 bases at J; junction bases unmatched: 28. Germline loops: CDR1 SSHAT, CDR2 FNYEAQ (reference sequence). CDR3 DNA: TGTGCCAGCAGTTCCAGGGCTCCACAGCTAGCGGGAGGGCCATCGTCGAGTTACGAGCAGTACTTC. Its protein is CASSSRAPQLAGGPSSSYEQYF.

Comment on this clonotype: One base away lies a much larger clone, so this may be a sequencing read error. The genes are TRBV4-3 and TRBJ2-5; 11 positions match TRBD2. The trim removed 3 bases at V and 3 bases at J, leaving 6 bases unmatched. Germline V gene lookup returns CDR1 LGHNA and CDR2 YSLEER. The CDR3 extends over 16 amino acids. In DNA, the CDR3 is TGCGCCAGCAGCCAGGGGACTAGCGGATCCAAAGAGACCCAGTACTTC. It specifies CASSQGTSGSKETQYF.

The rearrangement joins TRBV5-4 to TRBJ2-3; the D call may be TRBD1 or TRBD2 (5 bases each). The CDR3 is made up of 16 amino acids. V lost 4 bases and J 5 bases, leaving 20 bases between the germline ends. Per germline, CDR1 SGHNT and CDR2 YYREEE (reference sequence). CDR3 bases: TGTGCCAGCAGCACGAGAGGGGTTACGGGTCAAGATACGCAGTATTTT. Translation: CASSTRGVTGQDTQYF.

Details on this clonotype: Sequence at one end of the junction differs from germline and may be a read error. The CDR3 sequence: CSARGQKKKTQNF. In DNA form, the CDR3 reads TGCAGTGCCCGGGGACAGAAAAAAAAGACCCAGAACTTC. The chain has TRBV20-1 and TRBJ2-5; 7 bases fit TRBD1. Per the germline V gene, CDR1 is DFQATT and CDR2 is SNEGSKA (reference sequence). The CDR3 covers 13 residues.

This clonotype is a singleton in its sample. V is TRBV9 and J is TRBJ1-1, with D maybe TRBD1 (5 bases). This CDR3 has 14 amino acids. The germline V gene encodes CDR1 SGDLS and CDR2 YYNGEE. V was trimmed by 2 bases and J by 6 bases, leaving 14 bases between them. The CDR3 loop is CASSVVGGSSEAFF. The CDR3 coding sequence is TGTGCCAGCAGCGTGGTCGGGGGGAGCTCTGAAGCTTTCTTT.

This clonotype was seen just once. This chain connects TRBV20-1 to TRBJ1-1; 9 bases are shared with TRBD1. CDR1 is DFQATT and CDR2 is SNEGSKA in the germline V gene (reference sequence). Trimming cost V 6 bases and J 3 bases; bases outside gene matches: 8. The CDR3 totals 14 residues. CDR3 sequence (DNA): TGCAGTGCGACAGACAGGGGGTTTGACACTGAAGCTTTCTTT. Translated: CSATDRGFDTEAFF.

This chain uses TRBV7-2 with TRBJ1-2; D is ambiguous. V gave up 1 base and J gave up 4 bases, with 16 bases separating them. Germline CDR1 and CDR2: SGHTA and FQGNSA. The CDR3 runs 16 residues. CDR3 coding DNA: TGTGCCAGCAGCTTAGAGTGGGCGGTTGGTGGCTATGGCTACACCTTC. Translated, it gives CASSLEWAVGGYGYTF.

The chain is built from TRBV19 and TRBJ1-6; D is perhaps TRBD1 (5 bases). The CDR3 extends over 15 amino acids. V dropped 5 bases and J dropped 8 bases, with 16 bases sitting between them. CDR1 and CDR2 from the germline V gene are LNHDA and SQIVND (reference sequence). The CDR3 loop is CASSDGTPADSPLHF. CDR3 nucleotide sequence: TGTGCCAGTAGTGACGGGACCCCCGCGGATTCACCCCTCCACTTT.

The sample holds many counts of this clonotype. The CDR3 protein is CASSEFSYEQYF. The CDR3 coding sequence is TGCGCCAGCAGTGAGTTCTCCTACGAGCAGTACTTC. The chain uses TRBV10-2 and TRBJ2-7; the D is unclear. CDR1 and CDR2 (germline): WSHSY, SAAADI. There are 12 residues in the CDR3. V was cut by 1 base and J by 0 bases, with 1 base left in between.